This TCR beta chain was sequenced in a study of OX40 agonist ivuxolimab in advanced cancers. J gave up 1 base and V 4 bases, and 9 bases lay outside the gene matches. The CDR3 contains 17 residues. Germline V gene data show CDR1 as MNHNS and CDR2 as SASEGT. Here immunoSEQ multiplex PCR was the method, and the copy in TCRdb shows in-frame clones only, minus some. The sample consists of about 46,000 clones, approximately 83% of them appearing once. The TCR sequence derives from an adult with an advanced solid tumor such as melanoma, head and neck, liver or kidney cancer. The sequencing here drew on CD4+ or CD8+ T cells sorted from blood, taken in a trial of the OX40 agonist ivuxolimab. J is TRBJ2-2 and V is TRBV6-1; 7 bases fit TRBD2. The CDR3 here is CASSVDPGLLNTGELFF. The CDR3, as DNA: TGTGCCAGCAGTGTAGACCCGGGACTACTGAACACCGGGGAGCTGTTTTTT.